Sequencing of this T cell receptor (beta chain) was carried out in a study of cytomegalovirus exposure and HLA in healthy donors. On the study more broadly: Samples from HLA-typed donors yielded about 85 million unique TCRs in an early data release. General study results and limits: TCR beta V segments were, for the most part, productive about 87% or about 30% of the time in an earlier analysis. In vitro data verified three CMV-associated chains as specific for CMV antigens.

With 60 Vbeta and 13 Jbeta primers, the PCR was carried out. The protocol was immunoSEQ multiplex PCR, while the TCRdb copy is restricted to in-frame clones and leaves out a portion. The sample records roughly 140,000 clones, under 90% being singletons. On this clone: Its antigen is undetermined.

Germline V CDR1 and CDR2: MNHNY, SVGAGI (reference sequence). The V end was cut by 6 bases, the J end by 7 bases, with 16 bases between. This CDR3 contains 14 residues. The J gene is TRBJ2-1, the V gene TRBV6-6; a weak D match, TRBD1 (6 bases). The clonotype was recovered from a man aged 40-49 years in good health and CMV-seronegative. The sample comprised PBMCs. The CDR3: CASRRDTLGNEQFF. CDR3 coding DNA: TGTGCCAGCAGACGGGACACACTGGGAAATGAGCAGTTCTTC.